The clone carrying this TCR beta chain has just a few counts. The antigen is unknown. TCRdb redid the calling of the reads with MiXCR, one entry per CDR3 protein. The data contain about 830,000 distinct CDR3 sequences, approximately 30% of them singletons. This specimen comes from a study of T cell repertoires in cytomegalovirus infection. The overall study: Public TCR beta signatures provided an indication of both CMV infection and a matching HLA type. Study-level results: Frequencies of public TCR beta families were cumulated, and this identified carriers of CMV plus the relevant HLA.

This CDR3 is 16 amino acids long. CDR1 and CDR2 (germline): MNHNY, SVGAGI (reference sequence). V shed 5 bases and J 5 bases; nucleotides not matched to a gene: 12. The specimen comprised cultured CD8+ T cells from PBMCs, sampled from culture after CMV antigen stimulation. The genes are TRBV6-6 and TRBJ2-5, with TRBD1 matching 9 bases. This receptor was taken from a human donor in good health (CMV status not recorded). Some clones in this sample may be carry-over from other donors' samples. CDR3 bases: TGTGCCAGCAGTCAGACCCGACAGGGGGGAAGGGAGACCCAGTACTTC. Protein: CASSQTRQGGRETQYF.